The rows below give T cell receptor beta chains drawn from one sample of a study of shared clonotypes between healthy human individuals. Here immunoSEQ multiplex PCR was the method, and the copy in TCRdb shows in-frame clones only, minus some. Found here are about half a million clones, 78% of them singletons; the top ten hold around 12%. Sample: PBMCs. These receptor sequences come from a woman aged 40 to 50 in good health. Some clones in this sample may be carry-over from other donors' samples. Both conserved end residues are part of each CDR3. Each record gives: clone size, D gene, V gene, J gene, CDR3 protein, CDR3 DNA. The D gene is left open where the match is weak. Only part of the rows carry a size: once, few, many, or a class if the clone is expanded.

abundance: few
d_gene: NA
v_gene: TRBV6-1
j_gene: TRBJ2-1
CDR3aa: CASSEIRGYNEQFF
CDR3nt: TGTGCCAGCAGTGAAATAAGGGGCTACAATGAGCAGTTCTTC

abundance: NA
d_gene: NA
v_gene: TRBV5-4
j_gene: TRBJ2-1
CDR3aa: CASRPQDGEQFF
CDR3nt: TGTGCCAGCAGGCCCCAGGATGGGGAGCAGTTCTTC

abundance: NA
d_gene: NA
v_gene: TRBV19
j_gene: TRBJ2-2
CDR3aa: CASRDIRGRRTGELFF
CDR3nt: TGTGCCAGTAGGGATATCAGGGGGAGGAGAACCGGGGAGCTGTTTTTT

abundance: once
d_gene: NA
v_gene: TRBV18
j_gene: TRBJ2-1
CDR3aa: CASSPQGRNEQFF
CDR3nt: TGTGCCAGCTCACCCCAGGGGAGGAATGAGCAGTTCTTC

abundance: NA
d_gene: NA
v_gene: TRBV5-1
j_gene: TRBJ1-2
CDR3aa: CASSTPGDNYGYTF
CDR3nt: TGCGCCAGCAGCACTCCGGGGGATAACTATGGCTACACCTTC

abundance: few
d_gene: TRBD1
v_gene: TRBV5-6
j_gene: TRBJ1-2
CDR3aa: CASSDSGTGDNKGGYTF
CDR3nt: TGTGCCAGCAGTGACTCCGGGACAGGGGACAACAAGGGTGGCTACACCTTC

abundance: once
d_gene: TRBD2
v_gene: TRBV19
j_gene: TRBJ2-7
CDR3aa: CASSLRAGGLYF
CDR3nt: TGTGCCAGTAGTCTGAGAGCGGGAGGCCTGTACTTC

abundance: NA
d_gene: TRBD2
v_gene: TRBV5-1
j_gene: TRBJ2-1
CDR3aa: CASSTGTITYNEQFF
CDR3nt: TGCGCCAGCAGCACCGGGACTATAACATACAATGAGCAGTTCTTC

abundance: NA
d_gene: TRBD1
v_gene: TRBV28
j_gene: TRBJ1-2
CDR3aa: CASRAGGANYGYTF
CDR3nt: TGTGCCAGCAGAGCAGGGGGAGCTAACTATGGCTACACCTTC

abundance: NA
d_gene: TRBD1
v_gene: TRBV29-1
j_gene: TRBJ1-2
CDR3aa: CSVEESDRVYGYTF
CDR3nt: TGCAGCGTTGAAGAGTCGGACAGGGTCTATGGCTACACCTTC

abundance: NA
d_gene: NA
v_gene: TRBV30
j_gene: TRBJ2-3
CDR3aa: CAWAGTTDTQYF
CDR3nt: TGTGCCTGGGCCGGGACGACAGATACGCAGTATTTT

abundance: few
d_gene: NA
v_gene: TRBV29-1
j_gene: TRBJ2-1
CDR3aa: CSARSLSSEQFF
CDR3nt: TGCAGCGCCCGGAGCTTAAGCAGTGAGCAGTTCTTC

abundance: NA
d_gene: NA
v_gene: TRBV6-5
j_gene: TRBJ1-2
CDR3aa: CASSKVYGYTF
CDR3nt: TGTGCCAGCAGTAAAGTCTATGGCTACACCTTC

abundance: few
d_gene: TRBD1
v_gene: TRBV7-3
j_gene: TRBJ2-2
CDR3aa: CASSLTQGFLGTGELFF
CDR3nt: TGTGCCAGCAGCTTAACACAGGGGTTCTTAGGTACCGGGGAGCTGTTTTTT

abundance: NA
d_gene: NA
v_gene: TRBV28
j_gene: TRBJ2-7
CDR3aa: CASSHNSYEQYF
CDR3nt: TGTGCCAGCAGTCATAACTCCTACGAGCAGTACTTC

abundance: NA
d_gene: NA
v_gene: TRBV4-2
j_gene: TRBJ2-3
CDR3aa: CASSQGWLVTDTQYF
CDR3nt: TGTGCCAGCAGCCAAGGGTGGTTGGTCACAGATACGCAGTATTTT

abundance: few
d_gene: TRBD2
v_gene: TRBV30
j_gene: TRBJ2-1
CDR3aa: CAWSVASGSTEQFF
CDR3nt: TGTGCCTGGAGTGTGGCTAGCGGGAGTACTGAGCAGTTCTTC

abundance: NA
d_gene: TRBD1
v_gene: TRBV15
j_gene: TRBJ2-7
CDR3aa: CATSSVDRGKYEQYF
CDR3nt: TGTGCCACCAGCAGTGTGGACAGGGGAAAGTACGAGCAGTACTTC

abundance: few
d_gene: NA
v_gene: TRBV19
j_gene: TRBJ1-1
CDR3aa: CASSISSGAEAFF
CDR3nt: TGTGCCAGTAGTATTTCGTCAGGGGCTGAAGCCTTCTTT

abundance: NA
d_gene: NA
v_gene: TRBV6-5
j_gene: TRBJ2-1
CDR3aa: CASSNDRDSFNEQFF
CDR3nt: TGTGCCAGCAGCAACGACCGGGACTCTTTTAATGAGCAGTTCTTC

abundance: NA
d_gene: NA
v_gene: TRBV7-7
j_gene: TRBJ2-5
CDR3aa: CASSSRLREVGETQYF
CDR3nt: TGTGCTAGCAGCTCCCGGTTGAGAGAGGTGGGAGAGACCCAGTACTTC

abundance: NA
d_gene: TRBD1
v_gene: TRBV7-6
j_gene: TRBJ2-3
CDR3aa: CASSVTGSDTQYF
CDR3nt: TGTGCCAGCAGCGTGACAGGGTCAGATACGCAGTATTTT

abundance: NA
d_gene: TRBD2
v_gene: TRBV5-1
j_gene: TRBJ2-3
CDR3aa: CASSRGTSGNTDTQYF
CDR3nt: TGCGCCAGCAGCCGCGGGACTAGCGGGAACACAGATACGCAGTATTTT

abundance: NA
d_gene: NA
v_gene: TRBV29-1
j_gene: TRBJ2-5
CDR3aa: CSGLEETQYF
CDR3nt: TGCAGCGGGCTAGAAGAGACCCAGTACTTC

abundance: NA
d_gene: TRBD1
v_gene: TRBV27
j_gene: TRBJ2-3
CDR3aa: CASSFRAGGIPDTQYF
CDR3nt: TGTGCCAGCAGTTTTCGGGCAGGGGGCATCCCAGATACGCAGTATTTT

abundance: NA
d_gene: NA
v_gene: TRBV5-6
j_gene: TRBJ2-3
CDR3aa: CASSFGYQTDTQYF
CDR3nt: TGTGCCAGCAGCTTTGGATACCAGACCGATACGCAGTATTTT

abundance: few
d_gene: NA
v_gene: TRBV5-4
j_gene: TRBJ1-4
CDR3aa: CASSTGTSNEKLFF
CDR3nt: TGTGCCAGCAGCACCGGGACCAGTAATGAAAAACTGTTTTTT

abundance: NA
d_gene: NA
v_gene: TRBV20-1
j_gene: TRBJ2-2
CDR3aa: CSAWEAGELFF
CDR3nt: TGCAGTGCTTGGGAGGCCGGGGAGCTGTTTTTT

abundance: NA
d_gene: TRBD2
v_gene: TRBV28
j_gene: TRBJ2-1
CDR3aa: CASSLVLGRGSYNEQFF
CDR3nt: TGTGCCAGCAGTTTAGTCCTTGGGAGGGGCTCCTACAATGAGCAGTTCTTC

abundance: many
d_gene: NA
v_gene: TRBV19
j_gene: TRBJ1-1
CDR3aa: CASSISRDTEAFF
CDR3nt: TGTGCCAGTAGTATCAGCAGAGACACTGAAGCTTTCTTT

abundance: once
d_gene: TRBD1
v_gene: TRBV19
j_gene: TRBJ2-6
CDR3aa: CASSIEPWQGATGANVLTF
CDR3nt: TGTGCCAGTAGTATAGAGCCTTGGCAGGGGGCGACTGGGGCCAACGTCCTGACTTTC

abundance: NA
d_gene: NA
v_gene: TRBV5-1
j_gene: TRBJ2-7
CDR3aa: CASSLDAGEGYEQYF
CDR3nt: TGCGCCAGCAGCTTGGATGCAGGGGAGGGCTACGAGCAGTACTTC

abundance: NA
d_gene: NA
v_gene: TRBV7-8
j_gene: TRBJ1-1
CDR3aa: CASSLARLGGNTEAFF
CDR3nt: TGTGCCAGCAGCTTAGCGCGCCTAGGGGGGAACACTGAAGCTTTCTTT

abundance: NA
d_gene: NA
v_gene: TRBV7-9
j_gene: TRBJ2-7
CDR3aa: CASSLSGYEQYF
CDR3nt: TGTGCCAGCAGCTTATCGGGGTACGAGCAGTACTTC

abundance: once
d_gene: TRBD1
v_gene: TRBV11-3
j_gene: TRBJ2-1
CDR3aa: CASSLEWMGQGAEGEQFF
CDR3nt: TGTGCCAGCAGCTTAGAATGGATGGGACAGGGGGCGGAAGGCGAGCAGTTCTTC